The next 25 T cell receptor beta chains were all read from a single sample in a study of early T cells in non-severe SARS-CoV-2 infection. MiXCR, applied by TCRdb to the 5' RACE reads, yields one record per CDR3 protein. The sample lists about 72,000 distinct CDR3 sequences; roughly 9.1% were seen once. The sequencing used whole blood, collected at baseline. The receptors originated from an adult who was a healthcare worker with PCR-confirmed SARS-CoV-2 infection or an uninfected control (not recorded which).

J is TRBJ1-1 and V is TRBV6-6, with 9 bases identical to TRBD1. Germline CDR1 and CDR2: MNHNY and SVGAGI (reference sequence). The CDR3 extends over 13 amino acids. V lost 6 bases to trimming and J lost 7 bases; unmatched junction nucleotides: 6. The CDR3, as DNA: TGTGCCAGCAGCGCCGGGACAGGGATTGAAGCTTTCTTT. This sequence encodes CASSAGTGIEAFF.

As concerns this clonotype: An end of the junction differs from the germline gene, which may be a read error. The chain recombines TRBV18 with TRBJ2-3, with TRBD2 matching 9 bases. The CDR3 is 14 residues long. Germline V gene data show CDR1 as KGHSH and CDR2 as LQKENI. CDR3 nucleotides: TGTGCCAGCTCAGCCGGGACTAGCATAGATACGCAGTATTTT. It yields the protein CASSAGTSIDTQYF.

There are a few counts of this clonotype. The chain joins TRBV4-2 to TRBJ2-7; 10 positions match TRBD1. The V gene's germline CDR1 is LGHNA and CDR2 YNFKEQ. The CDR3 is 16 amino acids. The junction had 7 bases not matched to a gene; V was cut back by 3 bases and J by 2 bases. In DNA form, the CDR3 reads TGTGCCAGCAGCCAGATGGACAGGGGGGCACCCTACGAGCAGTACTTC. It codes for CASSQMDRGAPYEQYF.

This clonotype was found a few times. The chain uses TRBV11-2 and TRBJ2-1; a weak D match, TRBD2 (6 bases). Looked up from germline, CDR1 is SGHAT and CDR2 is FQNNGV. Trimming removed 7 bases at V and 5 bases at J, with 18 bases between. The CDR3 runs 15 residues. CDR3 region: CASNAGGGNDNEQFF. The CDR3 DNA reads as TGTGCCAGCAACGCCGGGGGTGGGAATGACAATGAGCAGTTCTTC.

This clonotype is judged medium-sized (0.01 to 0.1%). The genes are TRBV6-1 and TRBJ2-3; 9 bases are shared with TRBD1. Germline trimming cut 5 bases from V and 0 bases from J; bases unmatched to any gene: 3. Germline CDR1 and CDR2: MNHNS and SASEGT. This CDR3 spans 15 amino acids. CDR3: CASSSGTGSTDTQYF. The DNA for the CDR3 is TGTGCCAGCAGTTCCGGGACAGGGAGCACAGATACGCAGTATTTT.

This clonotype was detected ten times or more. The chain couples TRBV7-6 to TRBJ1-1, with TRBD1 as a possible D gene (5 bases). The CDR3 runs 14 residues. Germline V CDR1 and CDR2: SGHVS, FNYEAQ. Trimming removed 4 bases at V and 5 bases at J, with 14 bases between. The CDR3 DNA sequence: TGTGCCAGCAGCTCCTCTTCTGGGGGAACTGAAGCTTTCTTT. It encodes CASSSSSGGTEAFF.

This clonotype was observed a handful of times. The genes are TRBV11-2 and TRBJ2-3; TRBD2 agrees at 9 bases. The germline gives CDR1 SGHAT, CDR2 FQNNGV. There are 16 residues in the CDR3. J was trimmed by 7 bases and V by 5 bases; bases with no gene match: 13. CDR3 sequence: CASSPRTSAGGNTQYF. Here the CDR3 DNA reads TGTGCCAGCAGCCCCCGGACTAGCGCGGGAGGGAATACGCAGTATTTT.

The rearrangement uses TRBV30 and TRBJ1-5, with 8 bases aligning to TRBD1. Germline V gene sequence: CDR1 GTSNPN, CDR2 SVGIG (reference sequence). The length of the CDR3 is 13 residues. V lost 1 base to trimming and J lost 4 bases; unmatched junction nucleotides: 0. CDR3 amino acids: CAWSDRGNQPQHF. The CDR3 DNA is TGTGCCTGGAGTGACAGGGGGAATCAGCCCCAGCATTTT.

The chain joins TRBV6-2 or TRBV6-3 to TRBJ1-6, with D perhaps matching TRBD1 (6 bases). Germline V gives CDR1 MNHEY, CDR2 SVGEGT. This CDR3 is 14 amino acids long. The V gene lost 4 bases and the J gene lost 7 bases, with 11 bases spanning the gap. CDR3 loop: CASSLGTRNSPLHF. The CDR3 bases are TGTGCCAGCAGTTTAGGGACAAGGAATTCACCCCTCCACTTT.

This clonotype was seen repeatedly, ten times or more. CDR3 amino acids: CASSPSSSSNEQFF. DNA for the CDR3: TGTGCCAGCAGCCCCTCCTCCTCGAGTAATGAGCAGTTCTTC. This chain connects TRBV12-3 or TRBV12-4 to TRBJ2-1; no firm D call. With 6 bases removed from V and 7 bases from J, the gap between germline ends came to 16 bases. This CDR3 has 14 amino acids.

This clonotype appeared many times. The chain carries TRBV4-2 and TRBJ2-3; no definite D call. Looked up from germline, CDR1 is LGHNA and CDR2 is YNFKEQ. The CDR3 spans 14 residues. Trimming took 0 bases from V and 2 from J, leaving 6 bases between them. CDR3 region: CASSQEEDTDTQYF. As DNA, the CDR3 is TGTGCCAGCAGCCAAGAAGAGGACACAGATACGCAGTATTTT.

As for this clonotype: This sequence may be a read error, since a much larger clone differs from it by one base. No conserved phenylalanine or tryptophan is present at the end of the CDR3, so a read error is the likely explanation. This chain connects TRBV12-3 or TRBV12-4 to TRBJ1-1, with TRBD1 identical over 10 bases. Trimming removed 7 bases from V and 1 base from J; junction bases left unmatched: 6. The CDR3 runs 15 residues. The CDR3 coding sequence is TGTGCCAGCACCTGGTGGGACAGGGGGAACACTGAAGCTTTCTAT. Translation gives CASTWWDRGNTEAFY.

There are many counts of this clonotype. The chain uses TRBV7-6 and TRBJ2-7; 7 bases are a match to TRBD2. V was pared by 5 bases and J by 6 bases, with 7 bases of the junction left unmatched. Per the germline V gene, CDR1 is SGHVS and CDR2 is FNYEAQ. The CDR3 length is 13 residues. The CDR3 DNA follows: TGTGCCAGCAGCGTCAGCGGGGAGGGCGAGCAGTACTTC. This codes for CASSVSGEGEQYF.

The table lists this clonotype with many counts. The chain is built from TRBV19 and TRBJ1-6; TRBD1 agrees at 10 bases. After removal of 8 bases from V and 9 bases from J, the junction contained 10 bases not matched to a gene. This CDR3 region has 15 residues. Germline V gene sequence: CDR1 LNHDA, CDR2 SQIVND (reference sequence). CDR3 amino acids: CASQAGQGLLSPLHF. CDR3 DNA sequence: TGTGCCAGTCAGGCGGGACAGGGGCTACTTTCACCCCTCCACTTT.

The V call is TRBV20-1, the J call TRBJ1-4; D gene unclear. The V and J ends lost 0 bases and 0 bases respectively, with 8 bases between them. In germline, CDR1 is DFQATT, CDR2 SNEGSKA (reference sequence). This CDR3 is 15 amino acids long. DNA for the CDR3: TGCAGTGCTAGAGAACCACTCTCAACTAATGAAAAACTGTTTTTT. Protein sequence: CSAREPLSTNEKLFF.

Ten or more counts support this clonotype. The chain is built from TRBV30 and TRBJ2-7; D gene uncertain. Germline V gives CDR1 GTSNPN, CDR2 SVGIG (reference sequence). CDR3 length: 13 amino acids. V was cut by 2 bases and J by 0 bases, with 8 bases left in between. CDR3 in amino acids: CAWSFGFSYEQYF. CDR3 coding DNA: TGTGCCTGGAGTTTTGGTTTCTCCTACGAGCAGTACTTC.

This clonotype was counted between two and nine times. The chain uses TRBV7-3 and TRBJ2-7; 7 nucleotides line up with TRBD2. The CDR3 extends over 15 amino acids. V dropped 4 bases and J dropped 9; count of bases not matched to a gene: 15. Germline loops: CDR1 SGHTA, CDR2 FQGTGA. CDR3 protein: CASSSSGPLSGVQYF. In DNA form, the CDR3 reads TGTGCCAGCAGCTCCTCCGGGCCCCTAAGCGGGGTGCAGTACTTC.

This clonotype was counted many times. The J gene is TRBJ2-2, the V gene TRBV4-3; 9 bases agree with TRBD2. The CDR3 runs 15 residues. CDR1 and CDR2 (germline): LGHNA, YSLEER. V gave up 7 bases and J gave up 6 bases; unmatched junction bases: 9. The CDR3 region is CASTRAGGPAGELFF. CDR3 DNA: TGCGCCAGCACCAGGGCGGGGGGGCCCGCCGGGGAGCTGTTTTTT.

In its sample, this clonotype was seen many times. The gene calls are TRBV6-6 and TRBJ1-1, with a possible D match to TRBD1 (6 bases). V lost 4 bases, J lost 0 bases, and 18 bases lay in between. Germline CDR1 MNHNY, CDR2 SVGAGI (reference sequence). This CDR3 is 17 amino acids long. CDR3 nucleotide sequence: TGTGCCAGCAGTTGGCCCGCGAGGGGGGGGATGAACACTGAAGCTTTCTTT. Amino acid sequence: CASSWPARGGMNTEAFF.

This clonotype was found many times. The V gene is TRBV7-3, the J gene TRBJ1-1, with a possible D match to TRBD1 (5 bases). The V gene's germline CDR1 is SGHTA and CDR2 FQGTGA. Trimming pared 5 bases from V and 0 bases from J, leaving 7 bases between. CDR3 length equals 13 residues. The CDR3 nucleotides are TGTGCCAGCAGCGTGACAGTGAACACTGAAGCTTTCTTT. Amino acid sequence: CASSVTVNTEAFF.

J is TRBJ2-5 and V is TRBV5-8, with D hard to call. Trimming removed 0 bases at V and 5 bases at J, with 5 bases between. Germline V gives CDR1 SGHTS, CDR2 YDEGEE. This CDR3 has 12 amino acids. DNA of the CDR3: TGTGCCAGCAGCTTGGTGCGGGAGACCCAGTACTTC. Translation: CASSLVRETQYF.

In its sample, this clonotype was seen many times. The V and J genes are TRBV5-1 and TRBJ1-1, with D perhaps matching TRBD1 (5 bases). This CDR3 has 14 residues. V lost 3 bases and J 7 bases, leaving 16 bases between the germline ends. Germline CDR1 reads SGHRS; CDR2 reads YFSETQ. For the CDR3, the DNA is TGCGCCAGCAGCTCGCTGAGGGGTGATGGTGAAGCTTTCTTT. Protein product: CASSSLRGDGEAFF.

This clonotype was seen a handful of times. The J gene is TRBJ1-6, the V gene TRBV4-3; no firm D call. V lost 0 bases and J lost 0, with 15 bases in between. The CDR3 consists of 19 residues. Germline CDR1 reads LGHNA; CDR2 reads YSLEER. CDR3 in amino acids: CASSQDRERMGSYNSPLHF. CDR3 in DNA: TGCGCCAGCAGCCAAGATAGGGAGCGTATGGGCTCCTATAATTCACCCCTCCACTTT.

V gene TRBV5-1 combines with J gene TRBJ2-2, with a weak D call TRBD1 (5 bases). There are 13 residues in the CDR3. Germline V CDR1 and CDR2: SGHRS, YFSETQ. Deletions cut 2 bases from V and 9 bases from J, with 11 bases between. The CDR3 DNA follows: TGCGCCAGCAGCTTTCAGGGCCCCCGGGAGCTGTTTTTT. This gives the protein CASSFQGPRELFF.

This clonotype was counted at least ten times. The chain carries TRBV13 and TRBJ2-6; TRBD2 aligns across 7 bases. CDR3 length equals 16 residues. V was clipped by 0 bases and J by 2 bases; unmatched bases: 1. Germline CDR1 reads PRHDT; CDR2 reads FYEKMQ (reference sequence). CDR3 residues: CASSLGGRAGANVLTF. DNA for the CDR3: TGTGCCAGCAGCTTAGGTGGGAGGGCTGGGGCCAACGTCCTGACTTTC.